This paragraph reports one T cell receptor beta chain. The data were obtained in a study of blood T cell repertoires in COVID-19. Study information: T cells, B-cell-depleted T cells, or PBMCs supplied cDNA or gDNA.

Profiling relied on immunoSEQ multiplex PCR, and the TCRdb table lists in-frame clones only, not all of them. The repertoire consists of 200,000 to 300,000 clones, with about 87% occurring once and the leading ten covering approximately 2.3%. The CDR3 length is 14 residues. V lost 4 bases and J lost 6; bases outside the gene matches: 6. Germline lookup yields CDR1 LGHNA and CDR2 YNFKEQ. Sequenced: PBMCs or T cells enriched from blood (not recorded which). This chain joins TRBV4-2 and TRBJ1-5, with TRBD1 matching over 7 bases. The sequence was collected from a woman aged 40-49 years with acute COVID-19. CDR3 amino acids: CASSPRTGSQPQHF. The CDR3 region has the DNA TGTGCCAGCAGCCCTAGGACAGGCTCTCAGCCCCAGCATTTT.